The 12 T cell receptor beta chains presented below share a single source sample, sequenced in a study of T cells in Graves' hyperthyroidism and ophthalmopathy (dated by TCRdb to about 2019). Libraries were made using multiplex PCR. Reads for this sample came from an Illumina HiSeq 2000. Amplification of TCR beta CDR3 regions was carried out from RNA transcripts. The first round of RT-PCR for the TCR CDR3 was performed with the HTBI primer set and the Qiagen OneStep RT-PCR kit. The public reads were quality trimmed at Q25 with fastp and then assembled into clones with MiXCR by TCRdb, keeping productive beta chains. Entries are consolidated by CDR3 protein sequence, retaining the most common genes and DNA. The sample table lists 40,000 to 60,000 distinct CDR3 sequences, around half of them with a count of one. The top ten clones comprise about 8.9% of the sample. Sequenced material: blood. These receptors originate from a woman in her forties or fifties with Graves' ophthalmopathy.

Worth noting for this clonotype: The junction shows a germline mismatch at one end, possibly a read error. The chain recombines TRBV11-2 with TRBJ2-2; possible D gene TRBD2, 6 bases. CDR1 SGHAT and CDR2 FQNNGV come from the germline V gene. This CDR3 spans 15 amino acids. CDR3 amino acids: CAGSSSAGSTGELFF. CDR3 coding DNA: TGTGCCGGCAGCTCTAGCGCCGGTTCCACCGGGGAGCTGTTTTTT. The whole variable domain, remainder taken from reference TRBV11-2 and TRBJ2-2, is EAGVAQSPRYKIIEKRQSVAFWCNPISGHATLYWYQQILGQGPKLLIQFQNNGVVDDSQLPKDRFSAERLKGVDSTLKIQPAKLEDSAVYLCAGSSSAGSTGELFFGEGSRLTVL.

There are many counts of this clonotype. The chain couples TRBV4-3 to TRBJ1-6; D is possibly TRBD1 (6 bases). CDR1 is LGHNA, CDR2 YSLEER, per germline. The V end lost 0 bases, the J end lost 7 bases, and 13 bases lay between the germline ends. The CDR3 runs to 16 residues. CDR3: CASSQDPGRGNSPLHF. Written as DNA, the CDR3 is TGCGCCAGCAGCCAAGATCCGGGCAGGGGCAATTCACCCCTCCACTTT.

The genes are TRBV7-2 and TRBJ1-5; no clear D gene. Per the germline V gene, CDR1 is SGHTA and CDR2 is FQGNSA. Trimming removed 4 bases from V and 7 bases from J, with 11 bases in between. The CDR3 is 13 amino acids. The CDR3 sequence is CASSSNLGQPQHF. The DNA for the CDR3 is TGTGCCAGCAGCTCAAACCTGGGACAGCCCCAGCATTTT.

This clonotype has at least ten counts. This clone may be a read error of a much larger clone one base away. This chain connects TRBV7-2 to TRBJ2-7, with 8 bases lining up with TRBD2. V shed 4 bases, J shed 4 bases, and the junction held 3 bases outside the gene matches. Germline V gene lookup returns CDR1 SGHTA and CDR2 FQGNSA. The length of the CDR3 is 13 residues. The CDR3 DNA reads TGTGCCAGCAGCTGGCGGGAGGCGTACGAGCAGTACTTC. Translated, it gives CASSWREAYEQYF.

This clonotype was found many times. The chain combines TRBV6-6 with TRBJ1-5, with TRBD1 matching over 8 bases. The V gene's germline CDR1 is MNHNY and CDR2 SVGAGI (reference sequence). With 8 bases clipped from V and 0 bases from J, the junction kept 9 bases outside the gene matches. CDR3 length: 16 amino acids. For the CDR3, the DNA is TGTGCCAGCGGGACACAGGGGGAGGATAGCAATCAGCCCCAGCATTTT. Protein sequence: CASGTQGEDSNQPQHF.

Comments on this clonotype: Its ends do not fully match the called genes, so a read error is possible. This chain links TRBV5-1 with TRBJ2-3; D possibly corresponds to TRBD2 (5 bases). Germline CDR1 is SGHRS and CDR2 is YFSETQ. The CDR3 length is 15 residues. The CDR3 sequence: CASSLGTAGTDTQYF. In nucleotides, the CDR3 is TGTGCCAGCAGCTTGGGAACAGCGGGCACAGATACGCAGTATTTT.

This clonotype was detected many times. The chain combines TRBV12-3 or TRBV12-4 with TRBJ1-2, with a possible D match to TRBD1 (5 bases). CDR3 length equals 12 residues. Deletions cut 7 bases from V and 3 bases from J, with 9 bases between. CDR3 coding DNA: TGTGCCAGCACAGGGTTAGACTATGGCTACACCTTC. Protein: CASTGLDYGYTF.

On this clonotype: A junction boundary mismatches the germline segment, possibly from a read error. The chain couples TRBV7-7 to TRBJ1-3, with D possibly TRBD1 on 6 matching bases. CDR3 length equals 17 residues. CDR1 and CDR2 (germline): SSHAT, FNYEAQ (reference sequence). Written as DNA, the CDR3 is TGTGCTAGCAGCTTGGGGCCTAGGGGGACGTCTGGAAACACCATATATTTT. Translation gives CASSLGPRGTSGNTIYF.

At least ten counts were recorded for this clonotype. This chain's CDR3 is CSANGGSGDTQYF. In DNA form, the CDR3 reads TGCAGTGCTAACGGGGGGTCGGGTGATACGCAGTATTTT. The rearrangement links TRBV20-1 to TRBJ2-3; 7 bases map to TRBD2. Germline V lookup: CDR1 DFQATT, CDR2 SNEGSKA (reference sequence). The CDR3 loop spans 13 amino acids. V lost 4 bases, J lost 6 bases, and 7 bases stayed unmatched.

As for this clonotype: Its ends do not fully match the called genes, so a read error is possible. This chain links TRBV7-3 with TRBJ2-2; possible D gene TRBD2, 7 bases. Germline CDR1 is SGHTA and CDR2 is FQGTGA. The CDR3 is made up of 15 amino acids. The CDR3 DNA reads TGCGCCAGCAGCAAGGGGGGGGCAGTCACCGGGGAGCTGTCTTGG. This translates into CASSKGGAVTGELSW.

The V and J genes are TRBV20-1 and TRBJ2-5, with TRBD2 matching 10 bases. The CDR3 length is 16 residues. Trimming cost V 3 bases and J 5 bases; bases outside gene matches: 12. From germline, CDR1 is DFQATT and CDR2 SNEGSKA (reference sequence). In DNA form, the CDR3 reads TGCAGTGCTAGTCCGTTGCTAGCGGGAGTCGTGGAGACCCAGTACTTC. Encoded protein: CSASPLLAGVVETQYF.

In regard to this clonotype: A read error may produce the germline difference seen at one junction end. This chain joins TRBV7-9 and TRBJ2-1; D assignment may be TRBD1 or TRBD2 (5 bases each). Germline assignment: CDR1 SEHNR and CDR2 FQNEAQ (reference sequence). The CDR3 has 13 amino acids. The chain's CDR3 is CASGQDSPNEQFF. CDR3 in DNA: TGCGCCAGCGGTCAAGACAGCCCGAATGAGCAGTTCTTC. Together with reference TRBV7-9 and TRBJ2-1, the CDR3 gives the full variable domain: DTGVSQNPRHKITKRGQNVTFRCDPISEHNRLYWYRQTLGQGPEFLTYFQNEAQLEKSRLLSDRFSAERPKGSFSTLEIQRTEQGDSAMYLCASGQDSPNEQFFGPGTRLTVL.